This passage covers 18 T cell receptor beta chains from one sample sequenced in a study of PD-L1 blockade in urothelial cancer. Clones were read by immunoSEQ multiplex PCR, and TCRdb kept only the in-frame ones, dropping some. The repertoire holds 35,000 to 40,000 clones, with around 79% as singletons. This material consisted of PBMCs, taken around atezolizumab (anti-PD-L1) treatment. The receptors originated from a man in his sixties or seventies with urothelial cancer.

J is TRBJ2-5 and V is TRBV5-1; tentatively, D is TRBD2 (5 bases). The CDR3 is 13 amino acids. Germline lookup yields CDR1 SGHRS and CDR2 YFSETQ. The V gene lost 6 bases and the J gene lost 3 bases, with 12 bases spanning the gap. The CDR3 sequence: CASKLGEKETQYF. Written as DNA, the CDR3 is TGCGCCAGCAAGTTGGGAGAAAAAGAGACCCAGTACTTC.

The rearrangement links TRBV10-3 to TRBJ1-2, with 8 bases identical to TRBD1. The CDR3 spans 19 residues. CDR1 ENHRY and CDR2 SYGVKD come from the germline V gene. The V segment lost 2 bases and the J segment 7 bases; nucleotides outside the gene matches: 21. The CDR3: CAISELGGGWTGPAAGYTF. CDR3 DNA: TGTGCCATCAGTGAGCTTGGAGGGGGGTGGACAGGGCCTGCGGCTGGCTACACCTTC.

The V and J genes are TRBV5-4 and TRBJ1-2; D not certain. Germline CDR1 reads SGHNT; CDR2 reads YYREEE (reference sequence). V lost 4 bases and J lost 4, with 14 bases in between. The CDR3 is 14 residues long. CDR3 nucleotides: TGTGCCAGCAGCCTCCCGGGTGCGGGCTATGGCTACACCTTC. It specifies CASSLPGAGYGYTF.

This clone was counted a single time. This chain joins TRBV2 and TRBJ2-2, with 10 bases aligning to TRBD1. The CDR3 has 16 amino acids. V was clipped by 6 bases and J by 3 bases; unmatched bases: 7. Germline CDR1 is SNHLY and CDR2 is FYNNEI. The CDR3 nucleotides are TGTGCCAGCAGAGACAGGGGGCGCAGGGACACCGGGGAGCTGTTTTTT. As protein: CASRDRGRRDTGELFF.

This clone came up a few times. CDR3 amino acids: CASSVERGGFAGELFF. CDR3 bases: TGTGCCAGCAGCGTAGAGCGCGGGGGCTTTGCCGGGGAGCTGTTTTTT. The chain has TRBV9 and TRBJ2-2; a weak D match, TRBD2 (7 bases). This CDR3 contains 16 residues. Trimming removed 0 bases at V and 6 bases at J, with 15 bases between. Germline assignment: CDR1 SGDLS and CDR2 YYNGEE.

This clone was recorded once. This chain joins TRBV9 and TRBJ1-1; D not resolved. Germline V lookup: CDR1 SGDLS, CDR2 YYNGEE. This CDR3 has 13 amino acids. Trimming took off 2 bases at V and 1 base at J, with 6 bases between the two ends. CDR3 region: CASSVGPNTEAFF. The CDR3, as DNA: TGTGCCAGCAGCGTTGGGCCGAACACTGAAGCTTTCTTT. The full variable domain, completed using reference TRBV9 and TRBJ1-1, is DSGVTQTPKHLITATGQRVTLRCSPRSGDLSVYWYQQSLDQGLQFLIQYYNGEERAKGNILERFSAQQFPDLHSELNLSSLELGDSALYFCASSVGPNTEAFFGQGTRLTVV.

The rearrangement links TRBV7-9 to TRBJ1-1, with unresolved D. From germline, CDR1 is SEHNR and CDR2 FQNEAQ (reference sequence). Trimming took off 1 base at V and 0 bases at J, with 12 bases between the two ends. The CDR3 sequence is 16 residues long. CDR3 sequence reads: CASSLGGWEMNTEAFF. CDR3 DNA: TGTGCCAGCAGCTTAGGTGGTTGGGAGATGAACACTGAAGCTTTCTTT.

On this clone itself: One junction end does not reproduce the germline sequence, and a read error may be involved. The genes are TRBV27 and TRBJ1-1; TRBD1 matches 9 bases. The CDR3 length is 17 residues. Germline values: CDR1 MNHEY, CDR2 SMNVEV (reference sequence). CDR3 DNA: TGTGCCAGCAGTTTAAGAGGGACAGGGAACGTGAAGACTGAAGCTTTCTTT. Its translation: CASSLRGTGNVKTEAFF.

V gene TRBV9 combines with J gene TRBJ1-2, with D hard to call. Germline V CDR1 and CDR2: SGDLS, YYNGEE. Trimming shortened V by 5 bases and J by 2 bases, and 16 bases separated the two germline ends. CDR3 size: 15 residues. The CDR3 DNA reads TGTGCCAGCAGTCGAGAAGGGCGGGGAAACTATGGCTACACCTTC. Translated, it gives CASSREGRGNYGYTF.

This sequence joins TRBV7-2 and TRBJ2-3; the D is unclear. The CDR3 contains 16 residues. Germline V gene lookup returns CDR1 SGHTA and CDR2 FQGNSA. V lost 2 bases and J lost 0, with 12 bases in between. DNA of the CDR3: TGTGCCAGCAGCTTAATGGCGGTTTCTAGCACAGATACGCAGTATTTT. Translating it yields CASSLMAVSSTDTQYF.

The J gene is TRBJ1-6, the V gene TRBV4-2; D is possibly TRBD1 (5 bases). Germline V gene data show CDR1 as LGHNA and CDR2 as YNFKEQ. Trimming left V 0 bases short and J 7 bases short, with 10 bases between. The CDR3 runs 15 residues. The chain's CDR3 is CASSQDRGLNSPLHF. The CDR3 DNA follows: TGTGCCAGCAGCCAAGATCGGGGGTTGAATTCACCCCTCCACTTT.

The chain carries TRBV7-9 and TRBJ2-2; no firm D call. The germline gives CDR1 SEHNR, CDR2 FQNEAQ (reference sequence). This CDR3 has 12 residues. Trimming removed 2 bases at V and 7 bases at J, with 5 bases between. CDR3 sequence: CASSLPRGELFF. In DNA form, the CDR3 reads TGTGCCAGCAGCTTACCCCGCGGGGAGCTGTTTTTT.

The rearrangement joins TRBV7-9 to TRBJ1-3, with D uncertain. Trimming took 6 bases from V and 8 from J, leaving 20 bases between them. Germline V lookup: CDR1 SEHNR, CDR2 FQNEAQ (reference sequence). The CDR3 is made up of 15 amino acids. This chain's CDR3 is CASSSGSALSDTIYF. CDR3 DNA sequence: TGTGCCAGCAGTTCGGGGTCAGCTTTGTCGGACACCATATATTTT. The full variable domain, rest sourced from reference TRBV7-9 and TRBJ1-3, is DTGVSQNPRHKITKRGQNVTFRCDPISEHNRLYWYRQTLGQGPEFLTYFQNEAQLEKSRLLSDRFSAERPKGSFSTLEIQRTEQGDSAMYLCASSSGSALSDTIYFGEGSWLTVV.

V usage is TRBV6-1 and J usage is TRBJ2-3; no firm D call. The CDR3 sequence is 12 residues long. V was shortened by 6 bases and J by 6 bases, with 10 bases between the two germline ends. Per the germline V gene, CDR1 is MNHNS and CDR2 is SASEGT. In nucleotides, the CDR3 is TGTGCCAGCAGGGGCGATGACGATACGCAGTATTTT. Translation: CASRGDDDTQYF.

The genes are TRBV15 and TRBJ2-7, with D hard to call. This CDR3 is built from 13 residues. Germline-derived CDR1 and CDR2 are LNHNV and YYDKDF (reference sequence). Trimming took off 2 bases at V and 6 bases at J, with 11 bases between the two ends. CDR3: CATSRSLASEQYF. The CDR3 DNA reads TGTGCCACCAGCAGATCTCTCGCGTCCGAGCAGTACTTC.

This chain links TRBV7-8 with TRBJ1-1, with 8 bases lining up with TRBD1. The trim removed 4 bases at V and 6 bases at J, leaving 4 bases unmatched. Germline CDR1 is SGHVS and CDR2 is FQNEAQ. This CDR3 is built from 13 residues. The CDR3 DNA reads TGTGCCAGCAGCTCCAGGGGGCAGGCTGAAGCTTTCTTT. This translates into CASSSRGQAEAFF.

This clone has just a few counts. J is TRBJ1-2 and V is TRBV18; 8 bases map to TRBD1. Germline CDR1 reads KGHSH; CDR2 reads LQKENI. The CDR3 is made up of 15 amino acids. Trimming at V came to 4 bases and at J to 2 bases, leaving 6 bases not matched to a gene. The DNA for the CDR3 is TGTGCCAGCTCACGGGGACAGGTTCAAAACTATGGCTACACCTTC. Translated: CASSRGQVQNYGYTF.

The genes are TRBV7-3 and TRBJ2-5, with 11 nucleotides matching TRBD1. V dropped 5 bases and J dropped 4; count of bases not matched to a gene: 3. Per germline, CDR1 SGHTA and CDR2 FQGTGA. This CDR3 has 14 amino acids. In DNA, the CDR3 is TGTGCCAGCAGCCGGACAGGGGGCTTAGAGACCCAGTACTTC. As protein: CASSRTGGLETQYF.